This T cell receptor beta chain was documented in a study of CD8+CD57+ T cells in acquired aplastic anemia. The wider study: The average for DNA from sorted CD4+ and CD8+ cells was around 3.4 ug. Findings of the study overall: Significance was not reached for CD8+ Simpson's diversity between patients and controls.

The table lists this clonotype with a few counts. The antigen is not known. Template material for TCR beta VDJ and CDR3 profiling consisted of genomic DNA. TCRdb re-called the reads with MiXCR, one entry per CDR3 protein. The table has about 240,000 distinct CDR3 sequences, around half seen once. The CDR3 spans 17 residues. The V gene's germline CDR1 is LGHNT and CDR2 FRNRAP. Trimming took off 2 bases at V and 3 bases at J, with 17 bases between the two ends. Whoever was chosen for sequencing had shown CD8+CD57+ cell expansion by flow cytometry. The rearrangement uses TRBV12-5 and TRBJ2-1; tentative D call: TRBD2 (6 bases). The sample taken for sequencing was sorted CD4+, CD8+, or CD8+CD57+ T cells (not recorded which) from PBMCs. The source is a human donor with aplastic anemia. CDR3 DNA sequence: TGTGCTAGTGGTTTGCCCGGGACTTCCGCCTTCTACAATGAGCAGTTCTTC. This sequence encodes CASGLPGTSAFYNEQFF.